This T cell receptor beta chain appears in the sequencing data of a study of blood T cell repertoires in COVID-19. Overall study: The study drew acute and convalescent COVID-19 samples from the United States, Italy and Spain. PBMCs, B-cell-depleted T cells, or T cells provided the cDNA or gDNA that made up the material.

CDR3 size: 13 residues. Germline-derived CDR1 and CDR2 are DFQATT and SNEGSKA (reference sequence). The ends lost 7 bases at V and 2 bases at J; junction bases unmatched: 4. Per the original methods: Amplification with reference gene primers provided the estimates of nucleated cell counts. Libraries were prepared by immunoSEQ multiplex PCR; TCRdb keeps only in-frame clonotypes and omits some of them. For V, J and clone size, that table is used; D and trimming come from the DNA. The sample lists about 200,000 clones, about 89% occurring once. This clone appeared many times. The J gene is TRBJ2-1, the V gene TRBV20-1; the match to TRBD2 covers 8 bases. This clonotype was obtained from a man between 60 and 75 years old who had recovered from COVID-19. Sequences were obtained from peripheral blood. DNA of the CDR3: TGCAGTGGTAGTAGCGGGGCCTACAATGAGCAGTTCTTC. Amino acid sequence: CSGSSGAYNEQFF.